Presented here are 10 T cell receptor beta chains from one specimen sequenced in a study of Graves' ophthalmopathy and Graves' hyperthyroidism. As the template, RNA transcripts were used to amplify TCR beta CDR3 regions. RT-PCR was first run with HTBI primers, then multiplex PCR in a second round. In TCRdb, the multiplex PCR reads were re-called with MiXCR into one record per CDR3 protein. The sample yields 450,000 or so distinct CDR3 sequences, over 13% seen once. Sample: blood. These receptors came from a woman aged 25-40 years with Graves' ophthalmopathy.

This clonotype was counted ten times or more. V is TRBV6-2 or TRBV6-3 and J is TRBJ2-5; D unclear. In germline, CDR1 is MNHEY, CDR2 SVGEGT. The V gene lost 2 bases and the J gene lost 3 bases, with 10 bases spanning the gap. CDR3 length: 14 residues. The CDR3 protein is CASSYEWTEETQYF. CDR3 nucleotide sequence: TGTGCCAGCAGTTACGAGTGGACCGAAGAGACCCAGTACTTC.

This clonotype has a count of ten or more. CDR3 coding DNA: TGTGCCTGGAGTGGGGGCGGCTATCAGCCCCAGCATTTT. Amino acid sequence: CAWSGGGYQPQHF. The rearrangement joins TRBV30 to TRBJ1-5, with D maybe TRBD1 (5 bases). Germline V gives CDR1 GTSNPN, CDR2 SVGIG (reference sequence). This CDR3 has 13 amino acids. The germline V and J ends were trimmed by 1 base and 5 bases, with 9 bases remaining between them.

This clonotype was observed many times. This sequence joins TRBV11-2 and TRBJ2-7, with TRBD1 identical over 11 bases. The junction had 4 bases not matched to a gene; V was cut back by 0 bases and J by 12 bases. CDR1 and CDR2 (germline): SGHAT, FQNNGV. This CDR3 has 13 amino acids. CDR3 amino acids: CASSLDPGTGGYF. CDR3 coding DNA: TGTGCCAGCAGCTTAGACCCCGGGACAGGGGGGTACTTC.

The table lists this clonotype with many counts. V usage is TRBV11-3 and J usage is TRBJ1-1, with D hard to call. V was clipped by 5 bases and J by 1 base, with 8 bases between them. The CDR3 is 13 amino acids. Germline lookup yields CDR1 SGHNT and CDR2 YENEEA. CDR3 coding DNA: TGTGCCAGCAGCCTCCATCAGAACACTGAAGCTTTCTTT. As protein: CASSLHQNTEAFF.

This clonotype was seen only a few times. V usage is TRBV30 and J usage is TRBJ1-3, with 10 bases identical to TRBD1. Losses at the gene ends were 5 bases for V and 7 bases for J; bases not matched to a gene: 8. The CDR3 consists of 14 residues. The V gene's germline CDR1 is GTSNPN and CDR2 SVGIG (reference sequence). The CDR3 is CAWDPEGQGNTIYF. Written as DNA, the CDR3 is TGTGCCTGGGACCCTGAGGGACAGGGGAACACCATATATTTT.

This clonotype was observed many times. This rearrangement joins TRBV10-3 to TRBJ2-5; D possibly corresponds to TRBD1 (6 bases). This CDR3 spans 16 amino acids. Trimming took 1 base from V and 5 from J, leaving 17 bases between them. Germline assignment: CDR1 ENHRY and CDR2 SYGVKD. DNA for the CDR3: TGTGCCATCAGTGAGTGGATCGGCAGGGGATTGGAGACCCAGTACTTC. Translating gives CAISEWIGRGLETQYF.

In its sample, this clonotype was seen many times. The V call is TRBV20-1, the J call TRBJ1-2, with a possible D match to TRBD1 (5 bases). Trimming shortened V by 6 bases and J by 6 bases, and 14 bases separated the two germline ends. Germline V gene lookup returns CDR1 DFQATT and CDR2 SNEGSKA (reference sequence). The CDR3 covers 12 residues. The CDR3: CSATSGTNGYTF. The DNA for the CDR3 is TGCAGTGCGACTTCCGGGACCAATGGCTACACCTTC.

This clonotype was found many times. CDR3 DNA sequence: TGTGCCAGCATAGGACAGAATAGCAATCAGCCCCAGCATTTT. It is translated as CASIGQNSNQPQHF. V is TRBV6-2 or TRBV6-3 and J is TRBJ1-5; weak D call: TRBD1 (6 bases). The CDR3 is 14 residues long. In germline, CDR1 is MNHEY, CDR2 SVGEGT. Between the trimmed V and J ends, which lost 7 bases and 0 bases, there was a span of 10 bases.

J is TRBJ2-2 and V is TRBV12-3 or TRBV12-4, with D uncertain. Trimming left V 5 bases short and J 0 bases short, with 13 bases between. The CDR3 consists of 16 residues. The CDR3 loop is CASSPRVAANTGELFF. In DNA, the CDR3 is TGTGCCAGCAGTCCCAGAGTGGCAGCGAACACCGGGGAGCTGTTTTTT.

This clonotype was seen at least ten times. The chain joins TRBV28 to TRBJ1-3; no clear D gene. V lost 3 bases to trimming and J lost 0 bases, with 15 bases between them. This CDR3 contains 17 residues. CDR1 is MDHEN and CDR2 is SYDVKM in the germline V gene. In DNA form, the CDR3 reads TGTGCCAGCAGTTTGGGAGGTGGAGGGAGCTCTGGAAACACCATATATTTT. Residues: CASSLGGGGSSGNTIYF.